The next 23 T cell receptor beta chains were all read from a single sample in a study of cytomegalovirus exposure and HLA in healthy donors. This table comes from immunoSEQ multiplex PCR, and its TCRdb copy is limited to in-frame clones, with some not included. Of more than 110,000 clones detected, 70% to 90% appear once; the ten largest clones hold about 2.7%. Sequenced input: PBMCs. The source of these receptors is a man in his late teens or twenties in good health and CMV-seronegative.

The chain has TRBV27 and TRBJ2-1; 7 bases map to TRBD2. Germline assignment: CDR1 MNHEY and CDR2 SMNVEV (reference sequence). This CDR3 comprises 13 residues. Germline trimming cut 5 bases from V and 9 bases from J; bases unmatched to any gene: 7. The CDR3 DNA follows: TGTGCCAGCAGTCCCATGGGACTAATTGAGCAGTTCTTC. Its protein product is CASSPMGLIEQFF.

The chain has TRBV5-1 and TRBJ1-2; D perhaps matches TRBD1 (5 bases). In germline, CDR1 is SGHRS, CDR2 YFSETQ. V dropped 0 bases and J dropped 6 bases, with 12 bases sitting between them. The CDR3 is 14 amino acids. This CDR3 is CASSLDRPWDGYTF. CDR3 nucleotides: TGCGCCAGCAGCTTGGACAGGCCGTGGGATGGCTACACCTTC.

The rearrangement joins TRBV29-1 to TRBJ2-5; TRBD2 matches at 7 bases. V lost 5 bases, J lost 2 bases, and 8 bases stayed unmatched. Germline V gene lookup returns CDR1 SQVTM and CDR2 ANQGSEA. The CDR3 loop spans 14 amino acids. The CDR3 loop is CSVTRGGGQETQYF. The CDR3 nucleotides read TGCAGCGTTACTCGGGGCGGGGGACAAGAGACCCAGTACTTC.

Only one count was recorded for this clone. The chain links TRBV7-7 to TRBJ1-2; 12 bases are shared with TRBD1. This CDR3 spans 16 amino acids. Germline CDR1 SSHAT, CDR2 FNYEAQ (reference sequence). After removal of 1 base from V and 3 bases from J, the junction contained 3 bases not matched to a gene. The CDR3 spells CASSLVGTGGHYGYTF. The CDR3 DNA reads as TGTGCCAGCAGCTTAGTGGGGACAGGGGGCCACTATGGCTACACCTTC.

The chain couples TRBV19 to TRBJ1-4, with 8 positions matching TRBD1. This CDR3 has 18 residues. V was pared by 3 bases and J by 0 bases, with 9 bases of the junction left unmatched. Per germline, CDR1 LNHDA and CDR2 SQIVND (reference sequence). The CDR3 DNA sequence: TGTGCCAGTAGTATCACGGACAGGGCAATTCCAACTAATGAAAAACTGTTTTTT. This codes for CASSITDRAIPTNEKLFF. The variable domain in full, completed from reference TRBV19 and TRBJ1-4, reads DGGITQSPKYLFRKEGQNVTLSCEQNLNHDAMYWYRQDPGQGLRLIYYSQIVNDFQKGDIAEGYSVSREKKESFPLTVTSAQKNPTAFYLCASSITDRAIPTNEKLFFGSGTQLSVL.

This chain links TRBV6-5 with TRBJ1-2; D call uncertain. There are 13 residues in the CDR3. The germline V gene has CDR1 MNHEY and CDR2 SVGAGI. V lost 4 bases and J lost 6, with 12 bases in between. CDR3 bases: TGTGCCAGCAGTTTATCCCCGGGTGATGGCTACACCTTC. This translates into CASSLSPGDGYTF.

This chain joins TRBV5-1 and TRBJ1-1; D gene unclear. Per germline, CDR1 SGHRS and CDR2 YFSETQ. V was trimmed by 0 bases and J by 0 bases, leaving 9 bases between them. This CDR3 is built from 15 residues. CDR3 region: CASSLGNLMNTEAFF. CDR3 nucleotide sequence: TGCGCCAGCAGCTTGGGTAACTTAATGAACACTGAAGCTTTCTTT.

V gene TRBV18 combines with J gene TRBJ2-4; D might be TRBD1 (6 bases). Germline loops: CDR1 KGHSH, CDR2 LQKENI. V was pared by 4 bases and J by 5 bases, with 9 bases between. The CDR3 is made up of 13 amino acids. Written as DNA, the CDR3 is TGTGCCAGCTCACAACGACAGGAAAACATTCAGTACTTC. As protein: CASSQRQENIQYF. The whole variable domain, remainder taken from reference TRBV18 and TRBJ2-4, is NAGVMQNPRHLVRRRGQEARLRCSPMKGHSHVYWYRQLPEEGLKFMVYLQKENIIDESGMPKERFSAEFPKEGPSILRIQQVVRGDSAAYFCASSQRQENIQYFGAGTRLSVL.

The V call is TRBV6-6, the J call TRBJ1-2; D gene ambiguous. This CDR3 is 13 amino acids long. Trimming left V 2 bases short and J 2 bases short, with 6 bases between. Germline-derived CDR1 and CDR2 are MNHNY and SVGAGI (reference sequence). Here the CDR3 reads CASSYPGNYGYTF. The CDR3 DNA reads TGTGCCAGCAGTTACCCGGGGAACTATGGCTACACCTTC.

CDR3 nucleotide sequence: TGTGCCAGCAGCTTAGGCGGAAGAGAGACCCAGTACTTC. Residues: CASSLGGRETQYF. The V gene is TRBV7-8, the J gene TRBJ2-5, with D unresolved. The CDR3 has 13 amino acids. Germline-derived CDR1 and CDR2 are SGHVS and FQNEAQ. V lost 1 base, J lost 4 bases, and 7 bases lay in between.

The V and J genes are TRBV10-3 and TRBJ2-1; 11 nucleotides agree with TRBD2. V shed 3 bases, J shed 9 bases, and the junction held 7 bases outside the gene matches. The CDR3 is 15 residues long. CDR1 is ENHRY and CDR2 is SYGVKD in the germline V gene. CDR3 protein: CAISDTSGSGGEQFF. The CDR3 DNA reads TGTGCCATCAGTGATACTAGCGGGAGCGGTGGTGAGCAGTTCTTC.

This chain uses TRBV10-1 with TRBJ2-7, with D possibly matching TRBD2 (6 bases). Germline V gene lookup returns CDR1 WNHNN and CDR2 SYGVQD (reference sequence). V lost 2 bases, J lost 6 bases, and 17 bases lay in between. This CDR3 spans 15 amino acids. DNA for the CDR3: TGCGCCAGCAGTGAGAATCGCCTAGCGTACGGCGAGCAGTACTTC. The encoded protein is CASSENRLAYGEQYF.

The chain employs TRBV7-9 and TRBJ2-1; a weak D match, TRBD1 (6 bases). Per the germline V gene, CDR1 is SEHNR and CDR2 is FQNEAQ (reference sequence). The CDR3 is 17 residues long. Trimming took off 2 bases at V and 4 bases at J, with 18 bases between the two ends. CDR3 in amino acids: CASSLTFGAGTYNEQFF. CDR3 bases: TGTGCCAGCAGCTTAACATTTGGGGCAGGGACATACAATGAGCAGTTCTTC. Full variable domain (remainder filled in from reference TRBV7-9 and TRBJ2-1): DTGVSQNPRHKITKRGQNVTFRCDPISEHNRLYWYRQTLGQGPEFLTYFQNEAQLEKSRLLSDRFSAERPKGSFSTLEIQRTEQGDSAMYLCASSLTFGAGTYNEQFFGPGTRLTVL.

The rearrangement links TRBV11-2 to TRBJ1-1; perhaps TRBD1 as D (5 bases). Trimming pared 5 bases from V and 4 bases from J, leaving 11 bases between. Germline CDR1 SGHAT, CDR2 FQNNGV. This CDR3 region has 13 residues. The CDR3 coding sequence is TGTGCCAGCAGCCTGGGGAGGGGCACTGAAGCTTTCTTT. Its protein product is CASSLGRGTEAFF.

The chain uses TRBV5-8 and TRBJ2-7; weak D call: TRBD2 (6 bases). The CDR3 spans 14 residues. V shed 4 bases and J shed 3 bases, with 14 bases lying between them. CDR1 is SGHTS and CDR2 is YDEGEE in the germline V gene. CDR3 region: CASSRRGDNYEQYF. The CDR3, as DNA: TGTGCCAGCAGCCGGAGGGGAGACAACTACGAGCAGTACTTC.

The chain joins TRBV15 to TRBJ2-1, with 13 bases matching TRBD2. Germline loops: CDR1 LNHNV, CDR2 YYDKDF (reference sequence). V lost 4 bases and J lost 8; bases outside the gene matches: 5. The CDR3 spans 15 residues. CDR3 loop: CATSTGLAGVYEQFF. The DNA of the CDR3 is TGTGCCACCAGCACCGGACTAGCGGGAGTTTATGAGCAGTTCTTC.

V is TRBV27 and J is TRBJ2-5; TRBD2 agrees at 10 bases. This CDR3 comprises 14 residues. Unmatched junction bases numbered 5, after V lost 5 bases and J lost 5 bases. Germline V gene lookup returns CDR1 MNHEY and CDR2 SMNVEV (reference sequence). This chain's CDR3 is CASSPSGRRETQYF. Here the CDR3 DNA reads TGTGCCAGCAGTCCTAGCGGGAGACGGGAGACCCAGTACTTC.

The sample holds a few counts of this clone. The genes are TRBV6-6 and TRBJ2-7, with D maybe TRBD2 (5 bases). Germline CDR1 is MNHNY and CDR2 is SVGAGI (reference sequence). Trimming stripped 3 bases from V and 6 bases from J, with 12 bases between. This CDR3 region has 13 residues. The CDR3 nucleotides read TGTGCCAGCAGTTATTATCAGGAGGCCGAGCAGTACTTC. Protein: CASSYYQEAEQYF.

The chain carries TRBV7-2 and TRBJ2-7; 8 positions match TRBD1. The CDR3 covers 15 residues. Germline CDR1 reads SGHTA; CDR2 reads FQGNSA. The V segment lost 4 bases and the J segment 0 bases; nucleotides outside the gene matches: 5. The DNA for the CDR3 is TGTGCCAGCAGCTACACCGGGACAGGCTCCTACGAGCAGTACTTC. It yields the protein CASSYTGTGSYEQYF. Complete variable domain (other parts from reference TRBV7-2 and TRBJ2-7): GAGVSQSPSNKVTEKGKDVELRCDPISGHTALYWYRQSLGQGLEFLIYFQGNSAPDKSGLPSDRFSAERTGGSVSTLTIQRTQQEDSAVYLCASSYTGTGSYEQYFGPGTRLTVT.

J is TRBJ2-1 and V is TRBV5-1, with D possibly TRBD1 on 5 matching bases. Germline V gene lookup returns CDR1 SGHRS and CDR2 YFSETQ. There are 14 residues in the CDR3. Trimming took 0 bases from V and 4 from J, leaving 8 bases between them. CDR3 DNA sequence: TGCGCCAGCAGCTTGGGATCAGGGTACAATGAGCAGTTCTTC. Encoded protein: CASSLGSGYNEQFF.

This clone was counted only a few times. The CDR3 bases are TGCGCCAGCAGTGGAAGCGGGAGTCACAATGAGCAGTTCTTC. Residues: CASSGSGSHNEQFF. The chain is built from TRBV10-1 and TRBJ2-1, with 8 bases aligning to TRBD2. Germline V gene lookup returns CDR1 WNHNN and CDR2 SYGVQD (reference sequence). The trim removed 4 bases at V and 5 bases at J, leaving 4 bases unmatched. The CDR3 sequence is 14 residues long.

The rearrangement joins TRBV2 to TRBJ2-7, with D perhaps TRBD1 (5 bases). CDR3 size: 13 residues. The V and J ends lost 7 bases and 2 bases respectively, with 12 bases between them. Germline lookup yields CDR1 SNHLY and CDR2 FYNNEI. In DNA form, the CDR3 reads TGTGCCAGCACGAGGCAGGGCGCCTACGAGCAGTACTTC. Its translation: CASTRQGAYEQYF.

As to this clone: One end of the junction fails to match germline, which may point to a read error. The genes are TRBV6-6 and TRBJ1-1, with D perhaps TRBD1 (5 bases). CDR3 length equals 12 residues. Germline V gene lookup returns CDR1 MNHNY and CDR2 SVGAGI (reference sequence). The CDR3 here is CASNYGAAEAFF. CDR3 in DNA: TGTGCCAGCAATTACGGGGCGGCTGAAGCTTTCTTT.